A single sample gave rise to the 24 T cell receptor beta chains below, sequenced in a study of cytomegalovirus exposure and HLA in healthy donors. Some clones are missing from TCRdb's copy, which holds only in-frame ones; the method was immunoSEQ multiplex PCR. This sample has roughly 100,000 clones, with roughly 86% found just once. The specimen sequenced was PBMCs. The receptors were gathered from a woman between 18 and 29 years old in good health and CMV-seropositive.

The J gene is TRBJ1-2, the V gene TRBV2, with a weak D call TRBD1 (5 bases). The V gene lost 6 bases and the J gene lost 5 bases, with 16 bases spanning the gap. Germline CDR1 and CDR2: SNHLY and FYNNEI. This CDR3 contains 14 residues. The CDR3 DNA reads as TGTGCCAGCAGCGAGGAGGGGACTCTATATGGCTACACCTTC. This sequence encodes CASSEEGTLYGYTF.

This chain joins TRBV11-2 and TRBJ1-1; 7 positions match TRBD1. V dropped 5 bases and J dropped 1; count of bases not matched to a gene: 4. The CDR3 extends over 14 amino acids. From germline, CDR1 is SGHAT and CDR2 FQNNGV. The CDR3 loop is CASSIGTANTEAFF. CDR3 DNA sequence: TGTGCCAGCAGCATTGGGACAGCGAACACTGAAGCTTTCTTT.

The chain joins TRBV30 to TRBJ1-2; D is possibly TRBD1 (6 bases). From germline, CDR1 is GTSNPN and CDR2 SVGIG (reference sequence). V was trimmed by 4 bases and J by 4 bases, leaving 16 bases between them. The CDR3 loop spans 14 amino acids. CDR3 loop: CAWKRQEPSYGYTF. The CDR3 nucleotides are TGTGCCTGGAAACGACAGGAGCCATCCTATGGCTACACCTTC.

The rearrangement links TRBV28 to TRBJ2-3, with TRBD2 matching over 12 bases. The CDR3 runs to 15 residues. V dropped 6 bases and J dropped 6; count of bases not matched to a gene: 7. Germline-derived CDR1 and CDR2 are MDHEN and SYDVKM. The CDR3, as DNA: TGTGCCAGCAGCTCTCTAGCGGGGGGGCACGATACGCAGTATTTT. The encoded protein is CASSSLAGGHDTQYF.

This chain's CDR3 is CASSSGLDEQFF. The CDR3 coding sequence is TGTGCCAGCAGCTCGGGACTAGATGAGCAGTTCTTC. The chain carries TRBV13 and TRBJ2-1; 8 bases match TRBD2. This CDR3 has 12 residues. V lost 4 bases to trimming and J lost 8 bases; unmatched junction nucleotides: 1. Per the germline V gene, CDR1 is PRHDT and CDR2 is FYEKMQ (reference sequence).

The gene calls are TRBV4-2 and TRBJ1-4, with 10 bases identical to TRBD1. V lost 0 bases and J lost 7; bases outside the gene matches: 2. The CDR3 has 15 residues. Germline lookup yields CDR1 LGHNA and CDR2 YNFKEQ. CDR3 sequence: CASSQDGTGVEKLFF. As DNA, the CDR3 is TGTGCCAGCAGCCAAGATGGGACAGGGGTTGAAAAACTGTTTTTT.

The genes are TRBV6-5 and TRBJ2-7; D is unresolved. This CDR3 is 16 amino acids long. V was clipped by 3 bases and J by 2 bases, with 17 bases between them. CDR1 and CDR2 (germline): MNHEY, SVGAGI. The CDR3 here is CASSYTGGLVAYEQYF. CDR3 in DNA: TGTGCCAGCAGTTATACTGGTGGGCTTGTGGCCTACGAGCAGTACTTC.

The rearrangement uses TRBV10-2 and TRBJ2-1; 11 bases are a match to TRBD2. CDR1 is WSHSY and CDR2 is SAAADI in the germline V gene. The CDR3 totals 17 residues. V gave up 10 bases and J gave up 0 bases; unmatched junction bases: 11. CDR3 loop: CATALAGGWSSYNEQFF. CDR3 bases: TGCGCCACTGCGCTAGCGGGGGGATGGAGCTCCTACAATGAGCAGTTCTTC.

The chain links TRBV19 to TRBJ1-2, with a weak D call TRBD1 (6 bases). The germline gives CDR1 LNHDA, CDR2 SQIVND (reference sequence). The CDR3 consists of 16 residues. Trimming took 4 bases from V and 0 from J, leaving 15 bases between them. The CDR3 spells CASSTYYRVTNYGYTF. The CDR3 coding sequence is TGTGCCAGTAGTACGTACTACAGGGTGACTAACTATGGCTACACCTTC.

The CDR3 sequence is CASSLSGGGWTEAFF. The DNA for the CDR3 is TGTGCCAGCAGTTTATCAGGGGGCGGCTGGACTGAAGCTTTCTTT. The J gene is TRBJ1-1, the V gene TRBV27; 7 bases map to TRBD1. J was trimmed by 5 bases and V by 0 bases; bases with no gene match: 6. The germline CDR1 and CDR2 sequences are MNHEY and SMNVEV (reference sequence). The CDR3 covers 15 residues.

This clone was seen once. The chain employs TRBV19 and TRBJ1-5; 8 bases align to TRBD1. V was clipped by 5 bases and J by 5 bases; unmatched bases: 5. The V gene's germline CDR1 is LNHDA and CDR2 SQIVND (reference sequence). The CDR3 length is 14 residues. The DNA of the CDR3 is TGTGCCAGTAGTGCTTCAGGGGGCCATCAGCCCCAGCATTTT. It is translated as CASSASGGHQPQHF.

This chain joins TRBV7-9 and TRBJ2-6, with TRBD1 identical over 7 bases. The length of the CDR3 is 17 residues. J was trimmed by 2 bases and V by 3 bases; bases with no gene match: 7. Germline CDR1 and CDR2: SEHNR and FQNEAQ (reference sequence). The CDR3 here is CASSFGQASAGANVLTF. The CDR3 nucleotides are TGTGCCAGCAGCTTTGGACAGGCCTCGGCTGGGGCCAACGTCCTGACTTTC.

The chain uses TRBV30 and TRBJ2-1; perhaps TRBD2 as D (6 bases). The V gene's germline CDR1 is GTSNPN and CDR2 SVGIG (reference sequence). CDR3 length: 15 amino acids. V was shortened by 8 bases and J by 0 bases, with 17 bases between the two germline ends. CDR3: CATGGTALSYNEQFF. In DNA form, the CDR3 reads TGTGCCACCGGCGGGACTGCTCTCTCCTACAATGAGCAGTTCTTC.

J is TRBJ2-3 and V is TRBV9, with 9 nucleotides matching TRBD2. V shed 2 bases, J shed 5 bases, and the junction held 12 bases outside the gene matches. Per the germline V gene, CDR1 is SGDLS and CDR2 is YYNGEE. The CDR3 length is 17 residues. Here the CDR3 reads CASSVLVGGGAVDTQYF. The CDR3, as DNA: TGTGCCAGCAGCGTCTTAGTGGGCGGGGGGGCCGTAGATACGCAGTATTTT.

The chain uses TRBV5-1 and TRBJ2-2; perhaps TRBD1 as D (6 bases). V lost 1 base to trimming and J lost 5 bases, with 12 bases between them. CDR1 SGHRS and CDR2 YFSETQ come from the germline V gene. The CDR3 is 15 residues long. The CDR3 region is CASSLRAGETGELFF. The CDR3 DNA reads as TGCGCCAGCAGCTTGCGGGCAGGGGAAACCGGGGAGCTGTTTTTT.

This CDR3 reads CASSIRTGFTEAFF. The CDR3 DNA reads as TGTGCCAGTAGTATACGGACAGGCTTCACTGAAGCTTTCTTT. The V and J genes are TRBV19 and TRBJ1-1; 7 nucleotides match TRBD1. Germline V gene sequence: CDR1 LNHDA, CDR2 SQIVND (reference sequence). The CDR3 has 14 residues. V dropped 2 bases and J dropped 4; count of bases not matched to a gene: 4.

The V and J genes are TRBV23-1 and TRBJ1-4; D gene unclear. TRBV23-1 is assigned to the ORF class and has an uncertain function. The CDR3 length is 17 residues. Between the trimmed V and J ends, which lost 2 bases and 0 bases, there was a span of 13 bases. The CDR3 DNA reads as TGCGCCAGCAGTCAAGGCCCGCACACCGCAACTAATGAAAAACTGTTTTTT. Its translation: CASSQGPHTATNEKLFF.

The V call is TRBV6-1, the J call TRBJ2-4; TRBD1 aligns across 8 bases. This CDR3 has 15 residues. V was clipped by 6 bases and J by 3 bases; unmatched bases: 7. CDR1 and CDR2 (germline): MNHNS, SASEGT. CDR3 sequence: CASSPDRVLKNIQYF. The CDR3 bases are TGTGCCAGCAGCCCGGACAGGGTACTCAAAAACATTCAGTACTTC.

The rearrangement links TRBV7-3 to TRBJ2-3, with a weak D call TRBD2 (6 bases). Germline V gene sequence: CDR1 SGHTA, CDR2 FQGTGA. V lost 5 bases and J lost 4, with 13 bases in between. The length of the CDR3 is 14 residues. CDR3 in amino acids: CASSPGVIADTQYF. In DNA, the CDR3 is TGTGCCAGCAGCCCGGGGGTTATCGCAGATACGCAGTATTTT.

The chain has TRBV19 and TRBJ2-1; 15 nucleotides align to TRBD2. CDR1 is LNHDA, CDR2 SQIVND, per germline (reference sequence). This CDR3 spans 16 amino acids. The ends lost 1 base at V and 7 bases at J; junction bases unmatched: 2. Here the CDR3 reads CASSIGGTSGRNEQFF. Written as DNA, the CDR3 is TGTGCCAGTAGTATAGGAGGGACTAGCGGGAGGAATGAGCAGTTCTTC.

This rearrangement joins TRBV19 to TRBJ2-1, with a weak D call TRBD1 (6 bases). V was trimmed by 4 bases and J by 8 bases, leaving 15 bases between them. This CDR3 contains 14 residues. The germline V gene encodes CDR1 LNHDA and CDR2 SQIVND (reference sequence). The CDR3 reads CASSTGPPGDEQFF. DNA for the CDR3: TGTGCCAGTAGTACCGGGCCCCCAGGGGATGAGCAGTTCTTC.

This clone was seen a single time. This chain uses TRBV27 with TRBJ1-2, with 7 bases fitting TRBD1. Germline V gene sequence: CDR1 MNHEY, CDR2 SMNVEV (reference sequence). V lost 6 bases and J lost 8; bases outside the gene matches: 12. The CDR3 runs 14 residues. The CDR3 bases are TGTGCCAGCAGCCTACAGGGGCAGGGAGGAGGCTACACCTTC. Translating it yields CASSLQGQGGGYTF.

CDR3 in DNA: TGTGCCAGCAGCTTAGGACTTAACTATGGCTACACCTTC. Its protein product is CASSLGLNYGYTF. V and J are TRBV7-6 and TRBJ1-2, with unresolved D. This CDR3 contains 13 residues. The germline V gene encodes CDR1 SGHVS and CDR2 FNYEAQ. V was cut by 1 base and J by 1 base, with 4 bases left in between.

The chain uses TRBV7-9 and TRBJ2-1; 13 bases align to TRBD2. Germline CDR1 and CDR2: SEHNR and FQNEAQ (reference sequence). This CDR3 region has 13 residues. The junction had 1 base not matched to a gene; V was cut back by 4 bases and J by 10 bases. The CDR3 nucleotides read TGTGCCAGCAGCTCGGGACTAGCGGGGGAGCAGTTCTTC. Protein product: CASSSGLAGEQFF. Supplemented by reference TRBV7-9 and TRBJ2-1, the full variable domain reads DTGVSQNPRHKITKRGQNVTFRCDPISEHNRLYWYRQTLGQGPEFLTYFQNEAQLEKSRLLSDRFSAERPKGSFSTLEIQRTEQGDSAMYLCASSSGLAGEQFFGPGTRLTVL.